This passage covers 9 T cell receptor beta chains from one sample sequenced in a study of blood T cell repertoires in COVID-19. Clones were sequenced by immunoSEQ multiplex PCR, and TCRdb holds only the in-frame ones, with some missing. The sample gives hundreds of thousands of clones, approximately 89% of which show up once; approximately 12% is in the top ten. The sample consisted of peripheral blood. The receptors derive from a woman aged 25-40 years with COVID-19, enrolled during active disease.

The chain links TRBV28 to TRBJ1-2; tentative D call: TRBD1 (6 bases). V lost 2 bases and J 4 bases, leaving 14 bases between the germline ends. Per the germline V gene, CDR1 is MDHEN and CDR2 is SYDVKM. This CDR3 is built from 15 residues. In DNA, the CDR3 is TGTGCCAGCAGTTTAGATGGGACACGGACCTATGGCTACACCTTC. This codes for CASSLDGTRTYGYTF.

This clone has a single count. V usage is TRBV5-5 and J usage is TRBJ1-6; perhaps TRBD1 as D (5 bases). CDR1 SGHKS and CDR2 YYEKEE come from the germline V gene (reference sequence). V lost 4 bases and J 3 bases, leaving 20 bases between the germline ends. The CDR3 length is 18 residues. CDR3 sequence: CASSLQVPRSNYNSPLHF. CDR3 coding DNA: TGTGCCAGCAGCCTACAGGTCCCTCGCTCCAACTATAATTCACCCCTCCACTTT.

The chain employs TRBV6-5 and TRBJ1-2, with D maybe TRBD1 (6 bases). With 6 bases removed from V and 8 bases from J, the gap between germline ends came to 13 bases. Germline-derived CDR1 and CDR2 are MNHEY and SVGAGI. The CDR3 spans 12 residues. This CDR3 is CASSPGQMGYTF. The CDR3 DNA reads TGTGCCAGCAGCCCCGGACAGATGGGCTACACCTTC.

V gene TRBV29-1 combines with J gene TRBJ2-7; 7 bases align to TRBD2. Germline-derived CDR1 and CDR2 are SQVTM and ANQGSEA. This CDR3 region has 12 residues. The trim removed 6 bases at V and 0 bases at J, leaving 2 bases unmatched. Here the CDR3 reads CSVAGDSYEQYF. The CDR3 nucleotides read TGCAGCGTGGCGGGGGACTCCTACGAGCAGTACTTC.

The CDR3: CAWSVASGVQDTQYF. CDR3 coding DNA: TGTGCCTGGAGTGTGGCTAGCGGCGTACAAGATACGCAGTATTTT. The gene calls are TRBV30 and TRBJ2-3; the match to TRBD2 covers 7 bases. CDR3 length: 15 amino acids. Germline lookup yields CDR1 GTSNPN and CDR2 SVGIG (reference sequence). The V and J ends lost 0 bases and 5 bases, in that order; junction bases with no gene match: 8.

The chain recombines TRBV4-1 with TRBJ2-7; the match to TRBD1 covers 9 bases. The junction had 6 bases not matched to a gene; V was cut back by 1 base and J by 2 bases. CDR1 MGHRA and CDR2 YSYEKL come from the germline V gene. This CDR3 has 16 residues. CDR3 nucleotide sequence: TGCGCCAGCAGCCAAGCTCCCGGGACAGGGCCCTACGAGCAGTACTTC. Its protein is CASSQAPGTGPYEQYF.

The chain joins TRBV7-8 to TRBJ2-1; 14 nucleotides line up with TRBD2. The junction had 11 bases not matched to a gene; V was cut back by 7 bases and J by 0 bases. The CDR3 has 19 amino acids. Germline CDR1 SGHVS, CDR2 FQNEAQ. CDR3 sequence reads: CASTQGLAGGPSSYNEQFF. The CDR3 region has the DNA TGTGCCAGCACCCAAGGACTAGCGGGGGGCCCTAGCTCCTACAATGAGCAGTTCTTC.

The DNA for the CDR3 is TGTGCCAGTCGCAAGACAGGGATGGGAAACACCATATATTTT. The encoded protein is CASRKTGMGNTIYF. This sequence joins TRBV6-5 and TRBJ1-3, with 7 nucleotides matching TRBD1. This CDR3 has 14 amino acids. Per germline, CDR1 MNHEY and CDR2 SVGAGI. Unmatched junction bases numbered 9, after V lost 9 bases and J lost 4 bases.

The CDR3 loop reads CASSFGTGVTYEQYF. As DNA, the CDR3 is TGTGCCAGCAGTTTCGGGACTGGAGTTACCTACGAGCAGTACTTC. The chain has TRBV11-3 and TRBJ2-7; D is possibly TRBD2 (6 bases). The V gene's germline CDR1 is SGHNT and CDR2 YENEEA. The CDR3 has 15 amino acids. Trimming stripped 6 bases from V and 2 bases from J, with 17 bases between.